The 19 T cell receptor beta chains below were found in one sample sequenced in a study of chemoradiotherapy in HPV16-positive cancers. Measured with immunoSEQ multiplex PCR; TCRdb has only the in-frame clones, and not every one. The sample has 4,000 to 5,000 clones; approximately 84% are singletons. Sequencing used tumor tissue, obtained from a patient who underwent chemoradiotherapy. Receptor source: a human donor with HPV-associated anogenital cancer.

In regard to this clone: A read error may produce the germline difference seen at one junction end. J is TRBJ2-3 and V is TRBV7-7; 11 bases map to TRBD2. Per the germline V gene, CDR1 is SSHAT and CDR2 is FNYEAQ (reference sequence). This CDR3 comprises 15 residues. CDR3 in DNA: TGTGCTAGCAGCTTGACTAGCGGGGGCACAGATACGCAGTATTTT. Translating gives CASSLTSGGTDTQYF.

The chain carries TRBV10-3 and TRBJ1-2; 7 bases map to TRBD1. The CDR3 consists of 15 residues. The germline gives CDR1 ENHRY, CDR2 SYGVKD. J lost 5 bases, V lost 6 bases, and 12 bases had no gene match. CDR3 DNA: TGTGCCATCAGAGGACAGGCCCCCCTACGGTATGGCTACACCTTC. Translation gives CAIRGQAPLRYGYTF.

Here the CDR3 DNA reads TGTGCCAGCAGCTTACTCGGGGCCCTCCACTTT. Translation: CASSLLGALHF. This chain connects TRBV7-9 to TRBJ1-6, with no clear D. Per the germline V gene, CDR1 is SEHNR and CDR2 is FQNEAQ (reference sequence). Trimming pared 2 bases from V and 14 bases from J, leaving 7 bases between. The CDR3 contains 11 residues.

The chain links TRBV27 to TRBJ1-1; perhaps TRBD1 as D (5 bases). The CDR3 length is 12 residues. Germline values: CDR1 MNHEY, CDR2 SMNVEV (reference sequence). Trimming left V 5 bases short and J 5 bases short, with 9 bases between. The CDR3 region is CASSDRRTEAFF. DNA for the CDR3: TGTGCCAGCAGTGACAGAAGAACTGAAGCTTTCTTT.

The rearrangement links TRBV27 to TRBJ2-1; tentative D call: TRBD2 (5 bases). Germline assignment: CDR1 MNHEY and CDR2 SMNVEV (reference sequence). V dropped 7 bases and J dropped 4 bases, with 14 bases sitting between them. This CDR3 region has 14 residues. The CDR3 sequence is CASNSNEGYNEQFF. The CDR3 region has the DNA TGTGCCAGCAACTCTAACGAGGGTTACAATGAGCAGTTCTTC.

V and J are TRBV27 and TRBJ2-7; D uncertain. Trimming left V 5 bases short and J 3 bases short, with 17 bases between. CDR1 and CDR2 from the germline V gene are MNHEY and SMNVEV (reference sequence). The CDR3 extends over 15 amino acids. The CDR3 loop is CASSPADNVHYEQYF. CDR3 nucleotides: TGTGCCAGCAGTCCCGCCGACAACGTCCACTACGAGCAGTACTTC.

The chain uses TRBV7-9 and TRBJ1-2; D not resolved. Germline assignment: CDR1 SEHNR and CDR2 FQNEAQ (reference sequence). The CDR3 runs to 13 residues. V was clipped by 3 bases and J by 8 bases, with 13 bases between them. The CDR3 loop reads CASSFMYGEGYTF. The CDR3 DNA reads TGTGCCAGCAGCTTCATGTACGGGGAGGGCTACACCTTC. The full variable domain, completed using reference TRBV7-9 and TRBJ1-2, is DTGVSQNPRHKITKRGQNVTFRCDPISEHNRLYWYRQTLGQGPEFLTYFQNEAQLEKSRLLSDRFSAERPKGSFSTLEIQRTEQGDSAMYLCASSFMYGEGYTFGSGTRLTVV.

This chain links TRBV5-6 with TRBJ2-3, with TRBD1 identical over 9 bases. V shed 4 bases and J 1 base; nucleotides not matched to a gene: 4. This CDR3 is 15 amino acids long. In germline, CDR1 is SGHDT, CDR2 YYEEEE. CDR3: CASSIRTGGTDTQYF. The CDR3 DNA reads TGTGCCAGCAGCATTCGGACAGGGGGCACAGATACGCAGTATTTT.

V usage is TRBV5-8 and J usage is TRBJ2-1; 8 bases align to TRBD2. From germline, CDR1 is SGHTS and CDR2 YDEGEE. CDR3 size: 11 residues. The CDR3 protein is CATGGLWEQFF. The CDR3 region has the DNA TGTGCTACGGGGGGGCTTTGGGAGCAGTTCTTC. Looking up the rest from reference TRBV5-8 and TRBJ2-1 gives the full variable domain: EAGVTQSPTHLIKTRGQQATLRCSPISGHTSVYWYQQALGLGLQFLLWYDEGEERNRGNFPPRFSGRQFPNYSSELNVNALELEDSALYLCATGGLWEQFFGPGTRLTVL.

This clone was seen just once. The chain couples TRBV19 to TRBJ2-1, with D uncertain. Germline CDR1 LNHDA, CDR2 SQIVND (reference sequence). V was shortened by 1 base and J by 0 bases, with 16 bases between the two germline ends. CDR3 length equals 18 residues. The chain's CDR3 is CASSIARITRSSYNEQFF. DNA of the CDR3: TGTGCCAGTAGTATAGCCCGAATAACAAGGAGCTCCTACAATGAGCAGTTCTTC.

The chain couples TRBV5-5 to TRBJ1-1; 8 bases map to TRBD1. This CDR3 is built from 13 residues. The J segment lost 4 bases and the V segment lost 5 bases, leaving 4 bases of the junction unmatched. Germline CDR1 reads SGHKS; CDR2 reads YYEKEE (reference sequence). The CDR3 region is CASSRQGFTEAFF. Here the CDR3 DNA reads TGTGCCAGCAGTCGACAGGGGTTCACTGAAGCTTTCTTT.

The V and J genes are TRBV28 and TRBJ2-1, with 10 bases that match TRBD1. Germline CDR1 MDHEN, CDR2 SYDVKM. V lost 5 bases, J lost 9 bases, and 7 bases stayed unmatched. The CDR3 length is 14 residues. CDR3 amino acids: CASSPSRTGGEQFF. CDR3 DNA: TGTGCCAGCAGTCCCTCAAGGACAGGGGGTGAGCAGTTCTTC.

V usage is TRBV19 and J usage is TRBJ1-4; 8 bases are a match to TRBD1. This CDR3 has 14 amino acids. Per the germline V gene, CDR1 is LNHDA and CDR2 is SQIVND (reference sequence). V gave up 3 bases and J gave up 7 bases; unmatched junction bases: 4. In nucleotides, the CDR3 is TGTGCCAGTAGTATCCGCAGGGGGCTTGAAAAACTGTTTTTT. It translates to CASSIRRGLEKLFF.

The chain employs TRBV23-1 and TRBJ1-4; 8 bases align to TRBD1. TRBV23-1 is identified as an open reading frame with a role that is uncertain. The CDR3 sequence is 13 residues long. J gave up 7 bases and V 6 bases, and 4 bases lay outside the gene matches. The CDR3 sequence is CASSRQGPEKLFF. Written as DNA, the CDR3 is TGCGCCAGCAGCCGACAGGGGCCTGAAAAACTGTTTTTT.

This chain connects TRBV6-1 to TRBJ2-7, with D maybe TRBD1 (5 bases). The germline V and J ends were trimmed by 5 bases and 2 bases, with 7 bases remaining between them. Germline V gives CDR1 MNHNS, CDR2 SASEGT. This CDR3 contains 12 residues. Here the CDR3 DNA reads TGTGCCAGCAGTCCGACAGCCTACGAGCAGTACTTC. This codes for CASSPTAYEQYF.

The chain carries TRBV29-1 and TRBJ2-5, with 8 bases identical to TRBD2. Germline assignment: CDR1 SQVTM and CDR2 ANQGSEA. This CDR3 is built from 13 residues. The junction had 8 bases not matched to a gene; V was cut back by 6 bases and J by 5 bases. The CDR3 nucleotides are TGCAGCGTGCAAACTGCGGGAGGTGAGACCCAGTACTTC. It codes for CSVQTAGGETQYF.

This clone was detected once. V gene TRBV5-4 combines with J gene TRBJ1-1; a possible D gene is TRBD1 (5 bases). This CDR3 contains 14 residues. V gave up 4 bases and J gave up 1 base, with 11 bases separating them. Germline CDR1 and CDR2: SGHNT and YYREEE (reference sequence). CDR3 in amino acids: CASSRDVRNTEAFF. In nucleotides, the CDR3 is TGTGCCAGCAGCCGGGACGTACGGAACACTGAAGCTTTCTTT. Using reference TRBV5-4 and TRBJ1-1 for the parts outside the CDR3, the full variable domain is ETGVTQSPTHLIKTRGQQVTLRCSSQSGHNTVSWYQQALGQGPQFIFQYYREEENGRGNFPPRFSGLQFPNYSSELNVNALELDDSALYLCASSRDVRNTEAFFGQGTRLTVV.

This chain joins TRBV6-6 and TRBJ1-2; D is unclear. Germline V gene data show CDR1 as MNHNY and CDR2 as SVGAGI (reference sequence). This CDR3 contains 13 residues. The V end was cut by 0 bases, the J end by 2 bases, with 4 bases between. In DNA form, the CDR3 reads TGTGCCAGCAGTTACTCCCAGAACTATGGCTACACCTTC. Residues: CASSYSQNYGYTF.

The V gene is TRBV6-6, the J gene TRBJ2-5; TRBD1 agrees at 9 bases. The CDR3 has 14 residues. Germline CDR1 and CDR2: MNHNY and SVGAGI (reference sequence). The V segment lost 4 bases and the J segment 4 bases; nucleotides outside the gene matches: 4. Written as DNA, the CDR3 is TGTGCCAGCAGTTCCAACAGGGGGCGAGAGACCCAGTACTTC. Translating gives CASSSNRGRETQYF.